The text below deals with one T cell receptor beta chain. With random hexamers, roughly 0.5 to 1 ug RNA was reverse transcribed. Each CDR3 protein is one row after TCRdb ran MiXCR on the immunoSEQ multiplex PCR reads. The sample shows tens of thousands of distinct CDR3 sequences, 93% of them seen only once. The CDR3 runs 16 residues. The V end lost 0 bases, the J end lost 2 bases, and 10 bases lay between the germline ends. CDR1 is KGHDR, CDR2 SFDVKD, per germline. This entry is derived from a study of CD8 T cells in Susac syndrome. The sequence came from a human donor with Susac syndrome. The specimen sequenced was CD4+ T cells from PBMCs. The V call is TRBV24-1, the J call TRBJ2-1; maybe TRBD2 (5 bases). This CDR3 is CATSDLGLAPYNEQFF. Here the CDR3 DNA reads TGTGCCACCAGTGATTTGGGGCTAGCTCCCTACAATGAGCAGTTCTTC.